This T cell receptor (beta chain) appears in the sequencing data of a study of blood T cells in healthy people across ages. Study in general: T cells yielded about one barcoded beta molecule per two cells through template switching.

A second PCR, run for about 7 to 11 cycles, used a sample-barcoded 5' primer plus a J-beta primer mix. From each sample, at least 2.5 million paired-end reads containing CDR3 were obtained. In TCRdb, the 5' RACE reads were re-called with MiXCR into one record per CDR3 protein. The table records 1.5 million to 2 million distinct CDR3 sequences, 30% to 35% of them present only once. Findings and caveats of the study: Naive T cell percentage showed a strong correlation with the diversity of TCR beta.

Turning to this clonotype: Antigen specificity is unknown.

Germline assignment: CDR1 DFQATT and CDR2 SNEGSKA (reference sequence). Between the trimmed V and J ends, which lost 0 bases and 2 bases, there was a span of 13 bases. The CDR3 loop spans 15 amino acids. PBMCs numbering at least 6 million were isolated per sample. The specimen was blood. The chain joins TRBV20-1 to TRBJ1-2; tentative D call: TRBD1 (6 bases). The receptor comes from a woman younger than 45 in good health. CDR3 loop: CSARDLTGRNYGYTF. In DNA form, the CDR3 reads TGCAGTGCTAGAGATCTTACAGGGCGAAACTATGGCTACACCTTC.